Each of the 15 T cell receptor beta chains below was sequenced from the same sample in a study of blood T cell repertoires in COVID-19. Here immunoSEQ multiplex PCR was the method, and the copy in TCRdb shows in-frame clones only, minus some. The sample has 300,000 to 400,000 clones, around 82% seen once. The source material was peripheral blood. These receptors were taken from a man aged 25 to 40 with active or convalescent COVID-19.

This clone showed up just once. The rearrangement joins TRBV11-3 to TRBJ2-3, with a weak D call TRBD2 (5 bases). V lost 2 bases and J lost 4, with 19 bases in between. Germline V gene data show CDR1 as SGHNT and CDR2 as YENEEA. The CDR3 runs to 17 residues. The CDR3 here is CASSLTIGPGWADTQYF. The CDR3 DNA reads TGTGCCAGCAGCTTAACTATAGGTCCGGGGTGGGCAGATACGCAGTATTTT.

CDR3 coding DNA: TGTGCCAGCAGCTTTCACAGGGTCTCCTACGAGCAGTACTTC. Translated, it gives CASSFHRVSYEQYF. The rearrangement joins TRBV7-8 to TRBJ2-7, with D possibly matching TRBD1 (6 bases). Germline V gene lookup returns CDR1 SGHVS and CDR2 FQNEAQ. The CDR3 contains 14 residues. V was cut by 3 bases and J by 0 bases, with 9 bases left in between. The full variable domain, in which reference TRBV7-8 and TRBJ2-7 provide the parts outside the CDR3, is GAGVSQSPRYKVAKRGQDVALRCDPISGHVSLFWYQQALGQGPEFLTYFQNEAQLDKSGLPSDRFFAERPEGSVSTLKIQRTQQEDSAVYLCASSFHRVSYEQYFGPGTRLTVT.

This sequence joins TRBV7-2 and TRBJ1-2; D possibly corresponds to TRBD1 (5 bases). This CDR3 contains 13 residues. Germline lookup yields CDR1 SGHTA and CDR2 FQGNSA. The V and J ends lost 5 bases and 7 bases respectively, with 14 bases between them. The CDR3 DNA reads as TGTGCCAGCAGCCAGGGTCTGGAGCTTGGCTACACCTTC. Protein product: CASSQGLELGYTF.

This rearrangement joins TRBV11-2 to TRBJ2-1; TRBD1 matches at 7 bases. Germline CDR1 SGHAT, CDR2 FQNNGV. This CDR3 has 16 residues. The V and J ends lost 5 bases and 1 base, in that order; junction bases with no gene match: 8. DNA for the CDR3: TGTGCCAGCAGCAGTCTTCGGGACAGTTCCTACAATGAGCAGTTCTTC. This gives the protein CASSSLRDSSYNEQFF.

The chain has TRBV5-6 and TRBJ2-3, with 10 bases lining up with TRBD1. The CDR3 loop spans 15 amino acids. Trimming cost V 4 bases and J 3 bases; bases outside gene matches: 5. CDR1 and CDR2 (germline): SGHDT, YYEEEE. In DNA form, the CDR3 reads TGTGCCAGCAGCCCACCGGGACAGGGGACAGATACGCAGTATTTT. It encodes CASSPPGQGTDTQYF.

This chain joins TRBV3-1 (or the pseudogene TRBV3-2) and TRBJ2-1, with D maybe TRBD2 (6 bases). This CDR3 has 14 residues. Between the trimmed V and J ends, which lost 4 bases and 7 bases, there was a span of 14 bases. Germline CDR1 reads LGHDT; CDR2 reads YNNKEL (reference sequence). CDR3 residues: CASSLTSKLNEQFF. In nucleotides, the CDR3 is TGTGCCAGCAGCCTTACTAGCAAATTGAATGAGCAGTTCTTC.

The chain employs TRBV16 and TRBJ2-1; TRBD2 matches 11 bases. This CDR3 is 14 amino acids long. V dropped 4 bases and J dropped 9; count of bases not matched to a gene: 5. From germline, CDR1 is KGHSY and CDR2 FQNENV. The CDR3: CASSPSGRFGEQFF. In nucleotides, the CDR3 is TGTGCCAGCAGCCCTAGCGGGAGGTTCGGTGAGCAGTTCTTC.

This sequence joins TRBV9 and TRBJ2-3, with 8 bases that match TRBD1. The germline CDR1 and CDR2 sequences are SGDLS and YYNGEE. The CDR3 has 17 amino acids. V gave up 3 bases and J gave up 1 base; unmatched junction bases: 10. The CDR3: CASSASTQGARTDTQYF. DNA of the CDR3: TGTGCCAGCAGCGCGTCTACCCAGGGGGCCCGCACAGATACGCAGTATTTT.

This clone was seen a single time. The chain has TRBV6-5 and TRBJ1-5; 7 nucleotides line up with TRBD1. The CDR3 sequence is 15 residues long. In germline, CDR1 is MNHEY, CDR2 SVGAGI. The junction had 6 bases not matched to a gene; V was cut back by 6 bases and J by 1 base. The CDR3 region is CASRQGWVSNQPQHF. The CDR3 DNA sequence: TGTGCCAGCAGACAGGGGTGGGTGAGCAATCAGCCCCAGCATTTT.

The chain employs TRBV28 and TRBJ2-2; 7 bases map to TRBD1. The CDR3 is 16 residues long. V was pared by 8 bases and J by 0 bases, with 9 bases of the junction left unmatched. Germline V gene sequence: CDR1 MDHEN, CDR2 SYDVKM. CDR3 in DNA: TGTGCCAGCCGCCTAAGGCAGGGGGCGAACACCGGGGAGCTGTTTTTT. Amino acid sequence: CASRLRQGANTGELFF.

The J gene is TRBJ2-5, the V gene TRBV12-5; D may be TRBD1 (6 bases). This CDR3 is 15 amino acids long. Trimming cost V 5 bases and J 9 bases, with 22 bases left between them. CDR1 LGHNT and CDR2 FRNRAP come from the germline V gene. The CDR3 spells CASGLQGFRKGAQYF. The CDR3 nucleotides are TGTGCTAGTGGTCTCCAGGGGTTCCGCAAGGGGGCCCAGTACTTC.

The CDR3 nucleotides read TGTGCCAGCAGCCGCAGGGGGCGCATTGTTTGGAATCAGCCCCAGCATTTT. This encodes CASSRRGRIVWNQPQHF. This chain joins TRBV28 and TRBJ1-5; the match to TRBD1 covers 8 bases. The CDR3 consists of 17 residues. The V gene end was trimmed by 6 bases and the J gene end by 4 bases; junction bases not matched to a gene: 14. From germline, CDR1 is MDHEN and CDR2 SYDVKM.

This chain joins TRBV29-1 and TRBJ2-7; weak D call: TRBD1 (5 bases). V gave up 5 bases and J gave up 5 bases, with 13 bases separating them. CDR3 length: 12 amino acids. Germline CDR1 and CDR2: SQVTM and ANQGSEA. CDR3 DNA sequence: TGCAGCGTTTTTGAAAGGGGAAACGAGCAGTACTTC. This sequence encodes CSVFERGNEQYF.

This rearrangement joins TRBV10-3 to TRBJ2-7, with 10 nucleotides matching TRBD2. V shed 2 bases, J shed 5 bases, and the junction held 3 bases outside the gene matches. Germline CDR1 is ENHRY and CDR2 is SYGVKD. This CDR3 is 14 amino acids long. The CDR3 DNA reads as TGTGCCATCAGTGAGGGACTAGCGGCAGACGAGCAGTACTTC. This gives the protein CAISEGLAADEQYF.

This clone is a singleton in its sample. The chain uses TRBV7-3 and TRBJ2-2; 7 positions agree with TRBD1. Germline values: CDR1 SGHTA, CDR2 FQGTGA. This CDR3 spans 15 amino acids. V gave up 5 bases and J gave up 0 bases; unmatched junction bases: 3. In DNA, the CDR3 is TGTGCCAGCAGCCTTGGACAGGCGAACACCGGGGAGCTGTTTTTT. It encodes CASSLGQANTGELFF.